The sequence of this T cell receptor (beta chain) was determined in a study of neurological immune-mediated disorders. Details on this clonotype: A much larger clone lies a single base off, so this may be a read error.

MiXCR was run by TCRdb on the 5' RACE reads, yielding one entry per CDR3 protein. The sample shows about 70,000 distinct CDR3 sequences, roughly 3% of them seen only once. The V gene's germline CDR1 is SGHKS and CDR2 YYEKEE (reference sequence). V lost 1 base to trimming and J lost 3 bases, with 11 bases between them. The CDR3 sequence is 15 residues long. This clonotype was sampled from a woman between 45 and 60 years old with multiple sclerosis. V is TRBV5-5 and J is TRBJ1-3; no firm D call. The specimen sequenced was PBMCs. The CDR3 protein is CASSLWGVYGNTIYF. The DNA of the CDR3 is TGTGCCAGCAGCTTGTGGGGAGTGTATGGAAACACCATATATTTT.